These 32 T cell receptor beta chains came from one sample sequenced in a study of blood T cell repertoires in COVID-19. TCRdb's copy holds only in-frame clones and misses some; the assay was immunoSEQ multiplex PCR. This sample yields approximately 250,000 clones, of which 75% to 90% are seen a single time; 8% to 9.5% belongs to the top ten. Sequenced input: peripheral blood. The receptors derive from a human donor in a cohort sampled during active COVID-19.

This chain joins TRBV5-6 and TRBJ2-5, with a tentative D call TRBD2 (6 bases). CDR3 length equals 14 residues. Germline V gene lookup returns CDR1 SGHDT and CDR2 YYEEEE. V was shortened by 4 bases and J by 1 base, with 11 bases between the two germline ends. This chain's CDR3 is CASSIAATQETQYF. CDR3 DNA sequence: TGTGCCAGCAGCATAGCGGCAACCCAAGAGACCCAGTACTTC.

This clone was observed a handful of times. The genes are TRBV6-6 and TRBJ2-7; perhaps TRBD2 as D (6 bases). Germline values: CDR1 MNHNY, CDR2 SVGAGI (reference sequence). V was trimmed by 4 bases and J by 3 bases, leaving 10 bases between them. The CDR3 has 13 amino acids. The CDR3 spells CASSLTGVYEQYF. Here the CDR3 DNA reads TGTGCCAGCAGTTTGACGGGGGTCTACGAGCAGTACTTC.

This chain links TRBV5-6 with TRBJ2-3, with TRBD2 identical over 12 bases. V shed 6 bases, J shed 1 base, and the junction held 9 bases outside the gene matches. The CDR3 is 17 amino acids. The germline gives CDR1 SGHDT, CDR2 YYEEEE. CDR3 region: CASTEGLAGSGTDTQYF. The CDR3 DNA sequence: TGTGCCAGCACCGAGGGACTAGCGGGCTCAGGCACAGATACGCAGTATTTT.

The V and J genes are TRBV6-5 and TRBJ1-5, with TRBD1 as a possible D gene (5 bases). Germline V gene sequence: CDR1 MNHEY, CDR2 SVGAGI. The CDR3 extends over 15 amino acids. Trimming took off 6 bases at V and 1 base at J, with 13 bases between the two ends. CDR3 nucleotide sequence: TGTGCCAGCAGCGACCGCGGGGCGAGCAATCAGCCCCAGCATTTT. This sequence encodes CASSDRGASNQPQHF.

The rearrangement links TRBV29-1 to TRBJ2-1; the match to TRBD2 covers 11 bases. The CDR3 covers 12 residues. CDR1 and CDR2 from the germline V gene are SQVTM and ANQGSEA. V shed 6 bases and J 6 bases; nucleotides not matched to a gene: 1. CDR3 region: CSVTSGGNEQFF. CDR3 sequence (DNA): TGCAGCGTCACTAGCGGGGGCAATGAGCAGTTCTTC.

This clone occurred a few times. V is TRBV4-3 and J is TRBJ2-1; a possible D gene is TRBD1 (6 bases). Germline V gene lookup returns CDR1 LGHNA and CDR2 YSLEER. Trimming removed 2 bases from V and 8 bases from J, with 7 bases in between. The CDR3 spans 12 residues. The CDR3 bases are TGCGCCAGCAGCCAAACAGGGTATGAGCAGTTCTTC. Protein: CASSQTGYEQFF.

This chain uses TRBV18 with TRBJ2-1; perhaps TRBD2 as D (5 bases). Trimming removed 3 bases from V and 2 bases from J, with 11 bases in between. The CDR3 is 15 amino acids. CDR1 is KGHSH, CDR2 LQKENI, per germline. CDR3 region: CASSPTRGAYNEQFF. Here the CDR3 DNA reads TGTGCCAGCTCACCGACCCGGGGAGCCTACAATGAGCAGTTCTTC. Combining the CDR3 with reference TRBV18 and TRBJ2-1 gives the whole variable domain NAGVMQNPRHLVRRRGQEARLRCSPMKGHSHVYWYRQLPEEGLKFMVYLQKENIIDESGMPKERFSAEFPKEGPSILRIQQVVRGDSAAYFCASSPTRGAYNEQFFGPGTRLTVL.

About this clone itself: A read error may account for a junction end that differs from germline. The CDR3 DNA follows: TGTGCCGGTAGGACGGAGAACTATGGCTACACCTTC. This sequence encodes CAGRTENYGYTF. The chain joins TRBV19 to TRBJ1-2; D gene ambiguous. The CDR3 consists of 12 residues. The germline V gene encodes CDR1 LNHDA and CDR2 SQIVND (reference sequence).

This clone was counted ten times or more. The V and J genes are TRBV5-8 and TRBJ1-5, with TRBD1 matching over 8 bases. J gave up 0 bases and V 3 bases, and 2 bases lay outside the gene matches. The CDR3 contains 15 residues. CDR1 is SGHTS, CDR2 YDEGEE, per germline. DNA of the CDR3: TGTGCCAGCAGCTGGGGACAGGCTAGCAATCAGCCCCAGCATTTT. Translation: CASSWGQASNQPQHF. Based on the CDR3 plus reference TRBV5-8 and TRBJ1-5, the full variable domain is EAGVTQSPTHLIKTRGQQATLRCSPISGHTSVYWYQQALGLGLQFLLWYDEGEERNRGNFPPRFSGRQFPNYSSELNVNALELEDSALYLCASSWGQASNQPQHFGDGTRLSIL.

V and J are TRBV5-1 and TRBJ2-1; D is perhaps TRBD2 (7 bases). The CDR3 runs to 15 residues. CDR1 is SGHRS, CDR2 YFSETQ, per germline. Trimming took 3 bases from V and 3 from J, leaving 13 bases between them. The CDR3 DNA sequence: TGCGCCAGCAGCTGGGGGCTAGCGGACTACAATGAGCAGTTCTTC. Translating it yields CASSWGLADYNEQFF.

The V gene is TRBV6-6, the J gene TRBJ1-1; weak D call: TRBD1 (5 bases). Germline lookup yields CDR1 MNHNY and CDR2 SVGAGI (reference sequence). CDR3 length: 14 residues. Trimming cost V 5 bases and J 3 bases, with 13 bases left between them. This CDR3 is CASSGSRDYTEAFF. CDR3 DNA: TGTGCCAGCAGTGGCAGCAGGGATTACACTGAAGCTTTCTTT.

This chain joins TRBV7-8 and TRBJ2-6, with a weak D call TRBD1 (6 bases). Trimming stripped 3 bases from V and 2 bases from J, with 20 bases between. The germline V gene encodes CDR1 SGHVS and CDR2 FQNEAQ. The CDR3 contains 19 residues. Here the CDR3 DNA reads TGTGCCAGCAGCTTCATACCAGGACAGCCCAGGGCTGGGGCCAACGTCCTGACTTTC. Protein: CASSFIPGQPRAGANVLTF. Looking up the rest from reference TRBV7-8 and TRBJ2-6 gives the full variable domain: GAGVSQSPRYKVAKRGQDVALRCDPISGHVSLFWYQQALGQGPEFLTYFQNEAQLDKSGLPSDRFFAERPEGSVSTLKIQRTQQEDSAVYLCASSFIPGQPRAGANVLTFGAGSRLTVL.

This chain links TRBV27 with TRBJ2-5; 14 bases match TRBD2. From germline, CDR1 is MNHEY and CDR2 SMNVEV (reference sequence). The CDR3 sequence is 17 residues long. J lost 5 bases, V lost 6 bases, and 11 bases had no gene match. The CDR3 DNA sequence: TGTGCCAGCAGGATAAAGATAGGACTAGCGGGAGGTGAGACCCAGTACTTC. This sequence encodes CASRIKIGLAGGETQYF.

The chain's CDR3 is CASRAFPGLAPSEQYF. CDR3 in DNA: TGTGCCAGCAGGGCCTTTCCGGGACTAGCCCCTTCCGAGCAGTACTTC. This chain uses TRBV2 with TRBJ2-7, with 9 bases aligning to TRBD2. There are 16 residues in the CDR3. Germline lookup yields CDR1 SNHLY and CDR2 FYNNEI. Germline trimming cut 6 bases from V and 6 bases from J; bases unmatched to any gene: 15.

The J gene is TRBJ2-1, the V gene TRBV7-8, with 10 nucleotides matching TRBD2. Trimming removed 5 bases from V and 7 bases from J; junction bases left unmatched: 11. Germline values: CDR1 SGHVS, CDR2 FQNEAQ. The CDR3 runs 16 residues. The CDR3 DNA follows: TGTGCCAGCAGCCTTCAAAGCGGGGGGGCGGGAAATGAGCAGTTCTTC. Translation: CASSLQSGGAGNEQFF.

J is TRBJ1-3 and V is TRBV2; 10 bases fit TRBD1. The CDR3 is 14 residues long. Germline assignment: CDR1 SNHLY and CDR2 FYNNEI. Trimming removed 9 bases from V and 0 bases from J; junction bases left unmatched: 2. The CDR3: CASWDRGSGNTIYF. The CDR3 nucleotides read TGTGCCAGTTGGGACAGGGGCTCTGGAAACACCATATATTTT. Variable domain in full (rest from reference TRBV2 and TRBJ1-3): EPEVTQTPSHQVTQMGQEVILRCVPISNHLYFYWYRQILGQKVEFLVSFYNNEISEKSEIFDDQFSVERPDGSNFTLKIRSTKLEDSAMYFCASWDRGSGNTIYFGEGSWLTVV.

Concerning this clone itself: The junction shows a germline mismatch at one end, possibly a read error. The chain is built from TRBV6-1 and TRBJ2-7; no firm D call. Per germline, CDR1 MNHNS and CDR2 SASEGT. CDR3 length: 14 residues. The CDR3 coding sequence is TGTGCCAGCAGGGAAGGCAGTCGGGCCTACGAGCAGTACTTC. Translation: CASREGSRAYEQYF.

The rearrangement links TRBV28 to TRBJ1-1; D may be TRBD1 (6 bases). V lost 7 bases to trimming and J lost 2 bases, with 11 bases between them. CDR3 length equals 13 residues. Germline V gene lookup returns CDR1 MDHEN and CDR2 SYDVKM. The CDR3, as DNA: TGTGCCAGCACGGGGGGCTTCAACACTGAAGCTTTCTTT. It codes for CASTGGFNTEAFF.

This rearrangement joins TRBV5-1 to TRBJ2-7; D is undetermined. The CDR3 loop spans 12 amino acids. Germline CDR1 SGHRS, CDR2 YFSETQ. Trimming removed 2 bases from V and 6 bases from J, with 9 bases in between. In DNA form, the CDR3 reads TGCGCCAGCAGCTTTGATCGCGCCGAGCAGTACTTC. It codes for CASSFDRAEQYF.

This chain connects TRBV7-9 to TRBJ2-1; perhaps TRBD2 as D (6 bases). CDR1 and CDR2 from the germline V gene are SEHNR and FQNEAQ (reference sequence). This CDR3 has 17 amino acids. V was shortened by 3 bases and J by 7 bases, with 22 bases between the two germline ends. The CDR3, as DNA: TGTGCCAGCAGCTTGTATGCGGGACTCCCTTTTCCGAATGAGCAGTTCTTC. It yields the protein CASSLYAGLPFPNEQFF. The full variable domain, with the rest looked up from reference TRBV7-9 and TRBJ2-1, is DTGVSQNPRHKITKRGQNVTFRCDPISEHNRLYWYRQTLGQGPEFLTYFQNEAQLEKSRLLSDRFSAERPKGSFSTLEIQRTEQGDSAMYLCASSLYAGLPFPNEQFFGPGTRLTVL.

The chain carries TRBV10-2 and TRBJ1-5; a weak D match, TRBD1 (6 bases). In germline, CDR1 is WSHSY, CDR2 SAAADI. Trimming shortened V by 7 bases and J by 4 bases, and 14 bases separated the two germline ends. The CDR3 spans 14 residues. The CDR3 sequence: CASTGPTGNQPQHF. The CDR3 DNA follows: TGCGCCAGCACTGGGCCTACAGGGAATCAGCCCCAGCATTTT.

The chain recombines TRBV2 with TRBJ2-7, with no clear D. Looked up from germline, CDR1 is SNHLY and CDR2 is FYNNEI. V was pared by 0 bases and J by 3 bases, with 6 bases between. The CDR3 loop spans 13 amino acids. CDR3 in DNA: TGTGCCAGCAGTGAAGCAGCTTACTACGAGCAGTACTTC. Its protein is CASSEAAYYEQYF.

The rearrangement joins TRBV28 to TRBJ2-6; 7 nucleotides match TRBD1. The CDR3 covers 20 residues. CDR1 MDHEN and CDR2 SYDVKM come from the germline V gene. V lost 4 bases, J lost 0 bases, and 15 bases stayed unmatched. CDR3 sequence reads: CASSYPLRDSFSSGANVLTF. In DNA, the CDR3 is TGTGCCAGCAGTTACCCTCTCCGGGACAGCTTTAGCTCTGGGGCCAACGTCCTGACTTTC.

The CDR3 DNA reads TGTGCCAGCAGTTTAAACTCTGCCTACGAGCAGTACTTC. Its protein product is CASSLNSAYEQYF. The chain is built from TRBV12-3 or TRBV12-4 and TRBJ2-7, with D hard to call. This CDR3 contains 13 residues. The V end lost 2 bases, the J end lost 2 bases, and 7 bases lay between the germline ends.

This clone appeared a single time. This chain joins TRBV9 and TRBJ1-1; D might be TRBD1 (6 bases). Germline-derived CDR1 and CDR2 are SGDLS and YYNGEE. CDR3 length: 13 amino acids. V was pared by 4 bases and J by 7 bases, with 14 bases between. The CDR3: CASSTFLRGEAFF. CDR3 nucleotide sequence: TGTGCCAGCAGCACCTTCCTCAGGGGTGAAGCTTTCTTT. Filled out from reference TRBV9 and TRBJ1-1, the complete variable domain reads DSGVTQTPKHLITATGQRVTLRCSPRSGDLSVYWYQQSLDQGLQFLIQYYNGEERAKGNILERFSAQQFPDLHSELNLSSLELGDSALYFCASSTFLRGEAFFGQGTRLTVV.

This chain links TRBV28 with TRBJ1-2; D is possibly TRBD1 (5 bases). CDR3 size: 14 residues. The germline V and J ends were trimmed by 3 bases and 0 bases, with 8 bases remaining between them. The germline V gene has CDR1 MDHEN and CDR2 SYDVKM. The CDR3 nucleotides read TGTGCCAGCAGTTTGGACACCGCTAACTATGGCTACACCTTC. Residues: CASSLDTANYGYTF.

V and J are TRBV6-2 or TRBV6-3 and TRBJ2-5; D is uncertain. The germline CDR1 and CDR2 sequences are MNHEY and SVGEGT. V shed 4 bases and J shed 5 bases, with 8 bases lying between them. This CDR3 region has 12 residues. CDR3 nucleotides: TGTGCCAGCAGTTCCTACTTGGAGACCCAGTACTTC. As protein: CASSSYLETQYF.

This clone was found many times. The chain uses TRBV12-3 or TRBV12-4 and TRBJ1-2; a possible D gene is TRBD1 (5 bases). The V and J ends lost 6 bases and 8 bases respectively, with 13 bases between them. This CDR3 spans 12 amino acids. The CDR3 reads CASRDMVWGYTF. The CDR3 DNA reads as TGTGCCAGCAGGGACATGGTCTGGGGCTACACCTTC.

The gene calls are TRBV7-9 and TRBJ2-7; D is perhaps TRBD1 (5 bases). The V end lost 2 bases, the J end lost 6 bases, and 11 bases lay between the germline ends. The CDR3 has 13 amino acids. Per germline, CDR1 SEHNR and CDR2 FQNEAQ (reference sequence). The CDR3: CASSLSYTGEQYF. The CDR3 DNA is TGTGCCAGCAGCTTAAGTTATACAGGCGAGCAGTACTTC.

The rearrangement uses TRBV7-2 and TRBJ2-2, with TRBD2 matching 10 bases. The CDR3 has 15 residues. Germline loops: CDR1 SGHTA, CDR2 FQGNSA. The junction had 7 bases not matched to a gene; V was cut back by 11 bases and J by 1 base. The CDR3 reads CAGRASGGNTGELFF. DNA for the CDR3: TGTGCCGGGCGCGCTAGCGGGGGGAACACCGGGGAGCTGTTTTTT.

The chain is built from TRBV28 and TRBJ2-1, with 15 bases identical to TRBD2. Germline V gives CDR1 MDHEN, CDR2 SYDVKM. The V segment lost 8 bases and the J segment 8 bases; nucleotides outside the gene matches: 10. This CDR3 has 16 amino acids. CDR3 coding DNA: TGTGCCAGCGCATCCGGGACTAGCGGGGGGTTCGATGAGCAGTTCTTC. Amino acid sequence: CASASGTSGGFDEQFF.

This sequence joins TRBV5-1 and TRBJ2-7; 13 bases align to TRBD2. The CDR3 has 17 amino acids. Germline CDR1 is SGHRS and CDR2 is YFSETQ. The V gene end was trimmed by 0 bases and the J gene end by 2 bases; junction bases not matched to a gene: 5. The CDR3 bases are TGCGCCAGCAGCTTGGGGACTAGCGGGAGTTTCCCCTACGAGCAGTACTTC. Translation gives CASSLGTSGSFPYEQYF.